One T cell receptor beta chain is described in this entry. This CDR3 contains 12 residues. Germline values: CDR1 LNHNV, CDR2 YYDKDF (reference sequence). Trimming took 0 bases from V and 6 from J, leaving 6 bases between them. Ranging in age from about 6 to 95, the donors were healthy Caucasian individuals from Russia. These data are taken from a study of blood T cells in healthy people across ages. The second PCR ran roughly 6 to 12 cycles with a sample-barcoded 5' primer and J-beta primers. Researchers report that a template-switch adaptor with 12 random nucleotides tagged each cDNA molecule. Per-sample output comprised a minimum of 3 million paired-end reads containing CDR3. TCRdb passed the 5' RACE reads through MiXCR, listing each CDR3 protein once. The repertoire holds a few hundred thousand distinct CDR3 sequences, approximately 52% seen once, with about 54% in the top ten.

Sequences were obtained from blood. The sequence came from a man aged 55 to 70 in good health. The rearrangement joins TRBV15 to TRBJ2-7; no definite D call. For the CDR3, the DNA is TGTGCCACCAGCAGAGATAGGTTCGAGCAGTACTTC. It encodes CATSRDRFEQYF.